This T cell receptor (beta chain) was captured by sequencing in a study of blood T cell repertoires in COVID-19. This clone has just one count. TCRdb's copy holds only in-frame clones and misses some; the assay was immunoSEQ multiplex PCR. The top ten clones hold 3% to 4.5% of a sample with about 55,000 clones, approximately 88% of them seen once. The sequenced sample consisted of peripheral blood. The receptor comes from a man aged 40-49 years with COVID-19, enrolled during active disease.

The CDR3 DNA is TGCACCAGCAGCCCACTAACACCGGGACAGGGAAACACCGGGGAGCTGTTTTTT. Translating gives CTSSPLTPGQGNTGELFF. The genes are TRBV1 and TRBJ2-2; TRBD1 is the table's D call, not checked against the DNA. TRBV1 is marked as a pseudogene. CDR3 size: 18 residues.